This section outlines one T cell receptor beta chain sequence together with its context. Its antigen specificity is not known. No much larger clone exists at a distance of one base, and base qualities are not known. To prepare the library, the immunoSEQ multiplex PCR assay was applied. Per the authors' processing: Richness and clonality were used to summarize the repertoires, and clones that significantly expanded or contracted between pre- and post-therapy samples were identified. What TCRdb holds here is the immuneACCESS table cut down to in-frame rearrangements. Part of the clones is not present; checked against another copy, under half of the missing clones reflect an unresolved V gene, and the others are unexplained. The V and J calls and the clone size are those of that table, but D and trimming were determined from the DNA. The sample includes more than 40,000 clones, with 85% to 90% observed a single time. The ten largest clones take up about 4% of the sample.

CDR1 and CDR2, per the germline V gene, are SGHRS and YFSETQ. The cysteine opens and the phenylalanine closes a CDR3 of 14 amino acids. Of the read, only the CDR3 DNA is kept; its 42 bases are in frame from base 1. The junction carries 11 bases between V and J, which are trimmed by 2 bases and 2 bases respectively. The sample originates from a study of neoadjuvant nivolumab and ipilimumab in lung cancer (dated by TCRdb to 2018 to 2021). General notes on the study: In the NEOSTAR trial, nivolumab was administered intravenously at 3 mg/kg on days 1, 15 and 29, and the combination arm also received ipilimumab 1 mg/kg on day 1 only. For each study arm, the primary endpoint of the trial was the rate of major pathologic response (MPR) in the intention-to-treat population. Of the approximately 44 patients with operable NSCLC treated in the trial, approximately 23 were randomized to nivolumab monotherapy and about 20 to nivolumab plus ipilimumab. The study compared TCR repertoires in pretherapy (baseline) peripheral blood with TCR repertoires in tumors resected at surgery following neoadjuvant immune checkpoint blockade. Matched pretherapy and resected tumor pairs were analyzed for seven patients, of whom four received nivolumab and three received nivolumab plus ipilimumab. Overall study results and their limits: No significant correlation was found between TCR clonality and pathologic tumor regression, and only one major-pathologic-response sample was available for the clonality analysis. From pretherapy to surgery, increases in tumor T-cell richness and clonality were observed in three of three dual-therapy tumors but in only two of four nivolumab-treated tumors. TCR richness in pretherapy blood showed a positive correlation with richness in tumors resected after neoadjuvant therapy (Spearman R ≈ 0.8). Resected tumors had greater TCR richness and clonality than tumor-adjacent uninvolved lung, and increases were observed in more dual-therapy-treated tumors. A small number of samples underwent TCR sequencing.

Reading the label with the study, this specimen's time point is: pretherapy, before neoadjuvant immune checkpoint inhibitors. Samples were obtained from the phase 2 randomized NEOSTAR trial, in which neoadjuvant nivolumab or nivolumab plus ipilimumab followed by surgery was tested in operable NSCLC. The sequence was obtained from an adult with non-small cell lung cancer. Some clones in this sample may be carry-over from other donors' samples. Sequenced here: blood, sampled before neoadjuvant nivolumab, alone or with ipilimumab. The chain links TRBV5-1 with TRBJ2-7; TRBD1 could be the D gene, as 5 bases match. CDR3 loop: CASSLGVGPYEQYF. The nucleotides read TGCGCCAGCAGCTTAGGAGTGGGGCCCTACGAGCAGTACTTC.